This T cell receptor beta chain originates from a study of blood T cell repertoires in COVID-19. Study context: The United States, Italy and Spain supplied acute and convalescent COVID-19 samples. Sample material is recorded as cDNA or gDNA derived from T cells, B-cell-depleted T cells, or PBMCs.

This clone was recorded once. This CDR3 is built from 17 residues. Germline CDR1 reads SGHRS; CDR2 reads YFSETQ. Trimming pared 4 bases from V and 8 bases from J, leaving 24 bases between. Only in-frame clones appear in the TCRdb table, and some are missing; sequencing was by immunoSEQ multiplex PCR. The sample lists approximately 300,000 clones, approximately 86% occurring once. The TCR originated in a man between 18 and 29 years old with active or convalescent COVID-19. This chain uses TRBV5-1 with TRBJ1-4, with a tentative D call TRBD1 (6 bases). The specimen sequenced was peripheral blood. CDR3 coding DNA: TGCGCCAGCAGCCCGGTCGGTCGGCGGCAGGGGAACGAAAAACTGTTTTTT. This translates into CASSPVGRRQGNEKLFF.